These 24 T cell receptor beta chains were sequenced from one sample in a study of PD-1 blockade in classical Hodgkin lymphoma. No patient escaped relapse after autologous stem cell transplantation, and brentuximab vedotin exposure varied. The method was immunoSEQ multiplex PCR; TCRdb's version includes in-frame clones alone and lacks a portion of them. The top ten hold less than 20% of the sample, which has about 110,000 clones, 80% to 90% seen once. The sequencing used peripheral blood mononuclear cells (PBMCs), collected before the second cycle of nivolumab. Source of these receptors: a human donor with classical Hodgkin lymphoma.

V is TRBV11-1 and J is TRBJ2-3; D is undetermined. Germline V lookup: CDR1 SGHAT, CDR2 FQDESV (reference sequence). This CDR3 region has 13 residues. V was clipped by 0 bases and J by 7 bases, with 8 bases between them. CDR3 DNA sequence: TGTGCCAGCAGCTTAGCGATGGGAAATACGCAGTATTTT. Protein product: CASSLAMGNTQYF.

The V and J genes are TRBV10-3 and TRBJ2-5; possible D gene TRBD1, 5 bases. V was trimmed by 1 base and J by 7 bases, leaving 19 bases between them. This CDR3 contains 16 residues. CDR1 and CDR2 from the germline V gene are ENHRY and SYGVKD. CDR3 in DNA: TGTGCCATCAGTGAGTATGACAGTACCGGCGGTGGGACCCAGTACTTC. Translated, it gives CAISEYDSTGGGTQYF.

The chain joins TRBV6-5 to TRBJ2-7; D is unresolved. This CDR3 spans 12 amino acids. V gave up 7 bases and J gave up 2 bases, with 9 bases separating them. Germline CDR1 is MNHEY and CDR2 is SVGAGI. CDR3 sequence (DNA): TGTGCCAGCACTCAGACGCCCTACGAGCAGTACTTC. This encodes CASTQTPYEQYF.

The chain recombines TRBV5-4 with TRBJ2-5; TRBD1 agrees at 7 bases. This CDR3 has 14 residues. Germline loops: CDR1 SGHNT, CDR2 YYREEE (reference sequence). J lost 1 base, V lost 3 bases, and 3 bases had no gene match. The CDR3 sequence: CASSYGTVQETQYF. The CDR3, as DNA: TGTGCCAGCAGCTACGGGACAGTCCAAGAGACCCAGTACTTC.

V is TRBV30 and J is TRBJ2-2; D is unclear. With 5 bases removed from V and 5 bases from J, the gap between germline ends came to 6 bases. This CDR3 is built from 11 residues. Per germline, CDR1 GTSNPN and CDR2 SVGIG (reference sequence). The CDR3 DNA is TGTGCCTGGGTAGAGACCGGGGAGCTGTTTTTT. Its translation: CAWVETGELFF.

The chain carries TRBV6-5 and TRBJ2-1; no clear D. CDR3 size: 12 residues. Trimming shortened V by 6 bases and J by 8 bases, and 11 bases separated the two germline ends. Germline V gene lookup returns CDR1 MNHEY and CDR2 SVGAGI. CDR3 DNA: TGTGCCAGCAGGTCTCTAGGCTATGAGCAGTTCTTC. It encodes CASRSLGYEQFF.

The rearrangement links TRBV28 to TRBJ1-5; D is possibly TRBD1 (5 bases). The germline V gene has CDR1 MDHEN and CDR2 SYDVKM. The CDR3 is 16 residues long. V was trimmed by 3 bases and J by 5 bases, leaving 17 bases between them. CDR3 sequence: CASSFLTRGTDQPQHF. CDR3 DNA: TGTGCCAGCAGTTTTCTAACACGGGGGACGGATCAGCCCCAGCATTTT. The full variable domain, in which reference TRBV28 and TRBJ1-5 provide the parts outside the CDR3, is DVKVTQSSRYLVKRTGEKVFLECVQDMDHENMFWYRQDPGLGLRLIYFSYDVKMKEKGDIPEGYSVSREKKERFSLILESASTNQTSMYLCASSFLTRGTDQPQHFGDGTRLSIL.

This clone was recorded a few times. This chain links TRBV7-9 with TRBJ1-1; 7 bases match TRBD1. Germline V gene data show CDR1 as SEHNR and CDR2 as FQNEAQ (reference sequence). This CDR3 has 14 amino acids. V dropped 5 bases and J dropped 4; count of bases not matched to a gene: 7. The CDR3 DNA reads as TGTGCCAGCAGCATCGGACAGGTCAGCACTGAAGCTTTCTTT. Residues: CASSIGQVSTEAFF. Complete variable domain (other parts from reference TRBV7-9 and TRBJ1-1): DTGVSQNPRHKITKRGQNVTFRCDPISEHNRLYWYRQTLGQGPEFLTYFQNEAQLEKSRLLSDRFSAERPKGSFSTLEIQRTEQGDSAMYLCASSIGQVSTEAFFGQGTRLTVV.

This chain connects TRBV18 to TRBJ2-7; 9 bases agree with TRBD1. The CDR3 has 17 residues. V was pared by 0 bases and J by 3 bases, with 9 bases of the junction left unmatched. The V gene's germline CDR1 is KGHSH and CDR2 LQKENI. The DNA of the CDR3 is TGTGCCAGCTCACCACCAGGACCGGGACAGGGTATCTACGAGCAGTACTTC. Protein sequence: CASSPPGPGQGIYEQYF.

V usage is TRBV4-1 and J usage is TRBJ1-5; a weak D match, TRBD1 (5 bases). Between the trimmed V and J ends, which lost 1 base and 5 bases, there was a span of 15 bases. The CDR3 runs 16 residues. Germline CDR1 and CDR2: MGHRA and YSYEKL. The DNA of the CDR3 is TGCGCCAGCAGCCAAGCCCCAGGGTACCGTGATCAGCCCCAGCATTTT. This encodes CASSQAPGYRDQPQHF.

The V call is TRBV4-3, the J call TRBJ2-7; a possible D gene is TRBD1 (6 bases). Germline CDR1 is LGHNA and CDR2 is YSLEER. V lost 0 bases, J lost 6 bases, and 9 bases lay in between. The CDR3 consists of 13 residues. The CDR3 reads CASSQDLGGEQYF. For the CDR3, the DNA is TGCGCCAGCAGCCAAGATTTAGGGGGCGAGCAGTACTTC.

J is TRBJ1-1 and V is TRBV6-1, with a tentative D call TRBD1 (6 bases). The CDR3 has 13 residues. The V gene's germline CDR1 is MNHNS and CDR2 SASEGT. Trimming took 6 bases from V and 6 from J, leaving 14 bases between them. CDR3 nucleotide sequence: TGTGCCAGCAGCCGAATTACAGGGCCTGAAGCTTTCTTT. Translation gives CASSRITGPEAFF.

The chain recombines TRBV4-1 with TRBJ2-1, with TRBD2 matching over 10 bases. The CDR3 has 15 residues. Germline V gives CDR1 MGHRA, CDR2 YSYEKL. The ends lost 1 base at V and 7 bases at J; junction bases unmatched: 4. For the CDR3, the DNA is TGCGCCAGCAGCCAAGCTTGGACTAGCGGTAATGAGCAGTTCTTC. Its protein is CASSQAWTSGNEQFF.

V usage is TRBV7-8 and J usage is TRBJ1-1, with D perhaps matching TRBD1 (6 bases). This CDR3 comprises 14 residues. Per the germline V gene, CDR1 is SGHVS and CDR2 is FQNEAQ. The ends were cut back, 5 bases at V and 5 bases at J, with 15 bases in the middle. CDR3 in DNA: TGTGCCAGCAGCCTCACAGGGCGGGGTACTGAAGCTTTCTTT. The encoded protein is CASSLTGRGTEAFF.

This clone was detected only once. The CDR3 loop reads CASSQAPQRVGADTQYF. The CDR3 nucleotides read TGTGCCAGCAGCCAAGCACCCCAGCGGGTTGGAGCAGATACGCAGTATTTT. V and J are TRBV4-2 and TRBJ2-3; possibly TRBD2 for D (6 bases). The CDR3 length is 17 residues. The germline CDR1 and CDR2 sequences are LGHNA and YNFKEQ. V was cut by 1 base and J by 4 bases, with 18 bases left in between.

CDR3 loop: CASSLPGNEKLFF. The CDR3 region has the DNA TGTGCCAGCAGCTTACCCGGTAATGAAAAACTGTTTTTT. The chain joins TRBV5-4 to TRBJ1-4; D gene ambiguous. This CDR3 contains 13 residues. CDR1 and CDR2 from the germline V gene are SGHNT and YYREEE (reference sequence). V was pared by 2 bases and J by 4 bases, with 6 bases between.

The genes are TRBV10-1 and TRBJ2-1; D is undetermined. The V end was cut by 0 bases, the J end by 0 bases, with 9 bases between. This CDR3 is built from 16 residues. In germline, CDR1 is WNHNN, CDR2 SYGVQD (reference sequence). The CDR3 bases are TGCGCCAGCAGTGAGTCTCTCGGTCTCTCCTACAATGAGCAGTTCTTC. It codes for CASSESLGLSYNEQFF.

The count of this clone is one. The rearrangement uses TRBV6-1 and TRBJ2-5; D is ambiguous. V was trimmed by 3 bases and J by 5 bases, leaving 19 bases between them. Looked up from germline, CDR1 is MNHNS and CDR2 is SASEGT. The CDR3 length is 16 residues. CDR3 DNA sequence: TGTGCCAGCAGTGAGTTGCGGTCCGGTAGCAGGGAGACCCAGTACTTC. Translated: CASSELRSGSRETQYF.

The chain combines TRBV7-2 with TRBJ2-3; D remains ambiguous. CDR1 SGHTA and CDR2 FQGNSA come from the germline V gene. CDR3 length equals 15 residues. Trimming shortened V by 1 base and J by 4 bases, and 12 bases separated the two germline ends. The chain's CDR3 is CASSLGGRQADTQYF. CDR3 in DNA: TGTGCCAGCAGCTTAGGAGGTCGCCAGGCAGATACGCAGTATTTT. The entire variable domain, with the rest obtained from reference TRBV7-2 and TRBJ2-3, is as follows: GAGVSQSPSNKVTEKGKDVELRCDPISGHTALYWYRQSLGQGLEFLIYFQGNSAPDKSGLPSDRFSAERTGGSVSTLTIQRTQQEDSAVYLCASSLGGRQADTQYFGPGTRLTVL.

The chain is built from TRBV2 and TRBJ1-1; D is undetermined. V dropped 7 bases and J dropped 7 bases, with 13 bases sitting between them. This CDR3 has 12 residues. The germline V gene encodes CDR1 SNHLY and CDR2 FYNNEI. The CDR3 DNA follows: TGTGCCAGCAAGGTACCCCTGGGTGAAGCTTTCTTT. It specifies CASKVPLGEAFF.

The V and J genes are TRBV9 and TRBJ2-1; D may be TRBD2 (6 bases). Germline V gene sequence: CDR1 SGDLS, CDR2 YYNGEE. V was shortened by 0 bases and J by 5 bases, with 15 bases between the two germline ends. The CDR3 has 16 amino acids. Written as DNA, the CDR3 is TGTGCCAGCAGCGTAGGGAGATTGGGACTCCACAATGAGCAGTTCTTC. Translated: CASSVGRLGLHNEQFF.

The chain joins TRBV11-2 to TRBJ2-1, with 14 positions matching TRBD2. J gave up 6 bases and V 3 bases, and 4 bases lay outside the gene matches. CDR3 length equals 16 residues. Germline V gene data show CDR1 as SGHAT and CDR2 as FQNNGV. CDR3 nucleotide sequence: TGTGCCAGCAGCTTGCCGGGACTAGCGGGAGTCAATGAGCAGTTCTTC. This translates into CASSLPGLAGVNEQFF.

In this sample, this clone turned up a few times. The V call is TRBV5-6, the J call TRBJ2-7; unclear D gene. CDR3 length: 12 residues. Germline V gives CDR1 SGHDT, CDR2 YYEEEE. The V end was cut by 1 base, the J end by 4 bases, with 6 bases between. CDR3 residues: CASSLTEYEQYF. CDR3 nucleotides: TGTGCCAGCAGCTTGACGGAGTACGAGCAGTACTTC. Drawing the rest from reference TRBV5-6 and TRBJ2-7, the complete variable domain is DAGVTQSPTHLIKTRGQQVTLRCSPKSGHDTVSWYQQALGQGPQFIFQYYEEEERQRGNFPDRFSGHQFPNYSSELNVNALLLGDSALYLCASSLTEYEQYFGPGTRLTVT.

The rearrangement uses TRBV5-8 and TRBJ1-2, with D tentatively TRBD1 (5 bases). Trimming cost V 2 bases and J 3 bases, with 14 bases left between them. The CDR3 runs 15 residues. The germline V gene encodes CDR1 SGHTS and CDR2 YDEGEE. CDR3 protein: CASSFWTTSYYGYTF. CDR3 sequence (DNA): TGTGCCAGCAGCTTCTGGACAACCTCCTACTATGGCTACACCTTC.